This record looks at one TCR beta chain sequence and its context. What it binds is unknown. The sample originates from a study of cytomegalovirus exposure and HLA in healthy donors. General study points: CMV antigen specificity of a few CMV-associated chains was confirmed in vitro.

CDR3 length: 14 residues. V was pared by 5 bases and J by 5 bases, with 5 bases of the junction left unmatched. In germline, CDR1 is SGHRS, CDR2 YFSETQ. Method: immunoSEQ multiplex PCR; TCRdb's copy keeps in-frame clones and lacks some. The sample has 220,000 or so clones; more than 75% are singletons. This chain joins TRBV5-1 and TRBJ1-4, with 8 bases lining up with TRBD1. The sequence was collected from a woman between 18 and 29 years old in good health and CMV-seropositive. Sequences were obtained from PBMCs. The CDR3 DNA reads as TGCGCCAGCAGGAGGGGGACAGGAAATGAAAAACTGTTTTTT. Translated: CASRRGTGNEKLFF.